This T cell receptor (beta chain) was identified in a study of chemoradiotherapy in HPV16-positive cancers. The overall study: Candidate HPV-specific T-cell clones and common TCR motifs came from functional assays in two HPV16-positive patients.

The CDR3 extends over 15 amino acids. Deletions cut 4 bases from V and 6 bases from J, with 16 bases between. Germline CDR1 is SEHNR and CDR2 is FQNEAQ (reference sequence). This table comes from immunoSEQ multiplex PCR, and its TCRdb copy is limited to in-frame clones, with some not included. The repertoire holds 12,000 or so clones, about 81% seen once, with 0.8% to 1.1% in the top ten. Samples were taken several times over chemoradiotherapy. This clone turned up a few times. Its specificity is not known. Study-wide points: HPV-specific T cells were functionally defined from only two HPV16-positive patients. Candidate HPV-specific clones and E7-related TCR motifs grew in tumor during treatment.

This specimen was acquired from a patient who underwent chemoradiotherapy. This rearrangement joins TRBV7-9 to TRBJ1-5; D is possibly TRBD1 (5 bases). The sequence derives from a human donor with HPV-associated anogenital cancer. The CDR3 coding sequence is TGTGCCAGCAGCTCAACGTCGGGGGGAGCTCAGCCCCAGCATTTT. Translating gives CASSSTSGGAQPQHF.